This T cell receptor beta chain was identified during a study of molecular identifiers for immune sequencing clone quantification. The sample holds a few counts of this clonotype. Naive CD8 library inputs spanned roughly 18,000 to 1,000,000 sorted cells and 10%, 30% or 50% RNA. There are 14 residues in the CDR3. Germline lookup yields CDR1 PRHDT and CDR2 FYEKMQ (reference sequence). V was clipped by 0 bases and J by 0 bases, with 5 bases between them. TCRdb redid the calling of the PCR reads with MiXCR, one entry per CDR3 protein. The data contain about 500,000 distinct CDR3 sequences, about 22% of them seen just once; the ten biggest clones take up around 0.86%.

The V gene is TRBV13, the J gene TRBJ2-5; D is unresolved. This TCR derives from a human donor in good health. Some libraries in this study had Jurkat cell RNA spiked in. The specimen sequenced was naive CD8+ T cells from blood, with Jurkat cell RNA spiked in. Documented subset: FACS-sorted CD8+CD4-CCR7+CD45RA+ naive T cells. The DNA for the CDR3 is TGTGCCAGCAGCTTAGGTGGTAACCAAGAGACCCAGTACTTC. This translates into CASSLGGNQETQYF. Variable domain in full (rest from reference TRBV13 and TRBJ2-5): AAGVIQSPRHLIKEKRETATLKCYPIPRHDTVYWYQQGPGQDPQFLISFYEKMQSDKGSIPDRFSAQQFSDYHSELNMSSLELGDSALYFCASSLGGNQETQYFGPGTRLLVL.